The 13 T cell receptor gamma chains presented below share a single source sample, sequenced in a study of gamma-delta T cells after stem cell transplantation. TCRdb made new clone calls on the RT-PCR reads using CATT. This sample yields approximately 3,500 gamma-chain clones, of which over 4% are seen a single time; approximately 23% belongs to the top ten. Sequencing input: gamma-delta T cells. Receptor source: a human donor. It is not recorded whose cells these are; they may come from a transplant donor.

This clone is categorized as medium-sized. This rearrangement joins TRGV4 to TRGJ1 or TRGJ2. Germline CDR1 EGSTGY, CDR2 YDSYTSSV. The CDR3 sequence is 11 residues long. V lost 6 bases, J lost 3 bases, and 2 bases stayed unmatched. In nucleotides, the CDR3 is TGTGCCACCTGGCTTTATTATAAGAAACTCTTT. It codes for CATWLYYKKLF.

By proportion, this clone is medium-sized. The V call is TRGV2, the J call TRGJ1 or TRGJ2. V shed 0 bases, J shed 7 bases, and the junction held 6 bases outside the gene matches. Germline V gene sequence: CDR1 EGSNGY, CDR2 YDSYNSKV. This CDR3 has 13 residues. This chain's CDR3 is CATWDGQGYKKLF. CDR3 nucleotide sequence: TGTGCCACCTGGGACGGGCAGGGATATAAGAAACTCTTT.

This clone was seen a few times. The same CDR3 is also encoded by other DNA sequences in this sample. This chain joins TRGV9 and TRGJP. V was clipped by 1 base and J by 5 bases; unmatched bases: 5. The CDR3 consists of 17 residues. Germline values: CDR1 GITISATS, CDR2 ISYDGTV (reference sequence). For the CDR3, the DNA is TGTGCCTTGTGGGAGGTACGCGAAGAGTTGGGCAAAAAAATCAAGGTATTT. This sequence encodes CALWEVREELGKKIKVF.

This clone has a handful of counts. Other DNA sequences in the sample encode the same CDR3. V gene TRGV9 combines with J gene TRGJ1 or TRGJ2. The V gene end was trimmed by 4 bases and the J gene end by 9 bases; junction bases not matched to a gene: 12. This CDR3 region has 13 residues. Germline V lookup: CDR1 GITISATS, CDR2 ISYDGTV (reference sequence). The CDR3 region has the DNA TGTGCCTTGTGGGATTCCCACCCTCGTAAGAAACTCTTT. Residues: CALWDSHPRKKLF.

Concerning this clone itself: This is likely an artifact of a read error, given a far larger clone one base away. The V call is TRGV9, the J call TRGJP. This CDR3 spans 18 amino acids. From germline, CDR1 is GITISATS and CDR2 ISYDGTV (reference sequence). The CDR3 region has the DNA TGTGCCTTGCGGGAGGGTGAACACCAAGAGTTGGGCAAAAAAATCAAGGTATTT. Translated: CALREGEHQELGKKIKVF.

A few counts support this clone. The chain joins TRGV9 to TRGJP1. Trimming at V came to 6 bases and at J to 0 bases, leaving 4 bases not matched to a gene. Germline loops: CDR1 GITISATS, CDR2 ISYDGTV (reference sequence). There are 14 residues in the CDR3. The CDR3 sequence is CALWNYTTGWFKIF. The CDR3 bases are TGTGCCTTGTGGAATTATACCACTGGTTGGTTCAAGATATTT.

This clone was seen only a few times. A read error is the likely source, as a far larger clone sits one nucleotide away. The sample has other DNA sequences that encode this CDR3 too. The chain employs TRGV9 and TRGJP. This CDR3 region has 16 residues. J gave up 5 bases and V 1 base, and 2 bases lay outside the gene matches. The germline CDR1 and CDR2 sequences are GITISATS and ISYDGTV (reference sequence). CDR3 region: CALWEVKELGKKIKVF. The CDR3, as DNA: TGTGCCTTGTGGGAGGTCAAAGAGTTGGGCAAAAAAATCAAGGTATTT.

This clone was counted only a few times. This chain connects TRGV3 to TRGJ1 or TRGJ2. Germline CDR1 is VTNTFY and CDR2 is YDVSTARD (reference sequence). J lost 9 bases, V lost 0 bases, and 2 bases had no gene match. This CDR3 comprises 11 residues. CDR3 DNA: TGTGCCACCTGGGACAGGCCTAAGAAACTCTTT. It translates to CATWDRPKKLF.

This sequence joins TRGV4 and TRGJ1 or TRGJ2. Germline trimming cut 6 bases from V and 0 bases from J; bases unmatched to any gene: 8. CDR3 length equals 14 residues. CDR1 and CDR2 from the germline V gene are EGSTGY and YDSYTSSV. This CDR3 is CATWPKSNYYKKLF. The CDR3 region has the DNA TGTGCCACCTGGCCTAAATCGAATTATTATAAGAAACTCTTT.

This clone is deemed medium-sized. The rearrangement joins TRGV9 to TRGJP. Per germline, CDR1 GITISATS and CDR2 ISYDGTV (reference sequence). Trimming cost V 3 bases and J 7 bases; bases outside gene matches: 12. The CDR3 contains 18 residues. The CDR3 DNA follows: TGTGCCTTGTGGGAGTCGATGATTCGGGAGTTGGGCAAAAAAATCAAGGTATTT. Residues: CALWESMIRELGKKIKVF.

Points on this clone: Other DNA variants within this sample encode the same CDR3. The V and J genes are TRGV9 and TRGJP. The germline gives CDR1 GITISATS, CDR2 ISYDGTV (reference sequence). The CDR3 is 15 residues long. J was trimmed by 7 bases and V by 4 bases; bases with no gene match: 4. CDR3 residues: CALWELELGKKIKVF. The CDR3 DNA reads TGTGCCTTGTGGGAATTGGAGTTGGGCAAAAAAATCAAGGTATTT.

In this sample, this clone is medium-sized (0.01 to 0.1%). The J gene is TRGJP, the V gene TRGV9. CDR1 is GITISATS and CDR2 is ISYDGTV in the germline V gene (reference sequence). The CDR3 is 17 amino acids. The V segment lost 1 base and the J segment 5 bases; nucleotides outside the gene matches: 5. The CDR3 reads CALWEVFEELGKKIKVF. CDR3 in DNA: TGTGCCTTGTGGGAGGTATTCGAAGAGTTGGGCAAAAAAATCAAGGTATTT.

The V and J genes are TRGV9 and TRGJ1 or TRGJ2. The junction had 5 bases not matched to a gene; V was cut back by 3 bases and J by 3 bases. Per germline, CDR1 GITISATS and CDR2 ISYDGTV (reference sequence). This CDR3 region has 13 residues. CDR3 residues: CALWEPAYYKKLF. As DNA, the CDR3 is TGTGCCTTGTGGGAGCCCGCTTATTATAAGAAACTCTTT.